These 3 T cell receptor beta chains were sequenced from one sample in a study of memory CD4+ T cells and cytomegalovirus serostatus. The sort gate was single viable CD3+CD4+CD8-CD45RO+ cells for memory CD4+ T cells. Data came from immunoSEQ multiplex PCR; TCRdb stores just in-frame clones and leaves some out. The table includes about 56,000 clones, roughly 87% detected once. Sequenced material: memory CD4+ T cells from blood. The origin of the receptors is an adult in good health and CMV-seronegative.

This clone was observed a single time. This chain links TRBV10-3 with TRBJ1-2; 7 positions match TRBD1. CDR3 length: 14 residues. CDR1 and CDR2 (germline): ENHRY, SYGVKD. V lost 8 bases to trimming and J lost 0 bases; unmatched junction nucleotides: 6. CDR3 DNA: TGTGCCATCCAGCGACAGGGCGCTAACTATGGCTACACCTTC. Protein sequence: CAIQRQGANYGYTF.

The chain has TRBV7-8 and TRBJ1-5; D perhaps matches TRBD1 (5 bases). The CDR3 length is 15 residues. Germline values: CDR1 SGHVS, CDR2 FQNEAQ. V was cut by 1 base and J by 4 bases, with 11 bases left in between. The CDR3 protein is CASSLEGNVNQPQHF. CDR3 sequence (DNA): TGTGCCAGCAGCTTAGAGGGGAACGTAAATCAGCCCCAGCATTTT.

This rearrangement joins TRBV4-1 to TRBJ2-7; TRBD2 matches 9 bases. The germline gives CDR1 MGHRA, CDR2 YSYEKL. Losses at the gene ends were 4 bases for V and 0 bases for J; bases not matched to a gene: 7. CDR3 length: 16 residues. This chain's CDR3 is CASSREAGGRSYEQYF. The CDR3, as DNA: TGCGCCAGCAGCCGAGAAGCGGGGGGCCGCTCCTACGAGCAGTACTTC.